This entry is about one TCR beta chain. As yet, its antigen is unknown. The data were taken from a study of STAT5B mutations in CD4+ large granular lymphocyte leukemia. Whole-study results and caveats: Patient CD4-sorted repertoires stayed more clonal than healthy ones after leukemic-clone removal. Top patient clones used TRBV06 genes more often: 8/27 versus 2/35 in controls.

Sequencing was at survey level. This table comes from immunoSEQ multiplex PCR, and its TCRdb copy is limited to in-frame clones, with some not included. The table lists about 31,000 clones, roughly 91% of them singletons, with around 0.4% in the top ten. There are 14 residues in the CDR3. The V end lost 0 bases, the J end lost 5 bases, and 11 bases lay between the germline ends. Germline assignment: CDR1 GTSNPN and CDR2 SVGIG (reference sequence). The chain has TRBV30 and TRBJ2-1; tentative D call: TRBD1 (5 bases). The source material was CD4+ T cells from blood buffy coats. The source is a human donor in good health. CDR3: CAWSVQAQDNEQFF. Here the CDR3 DNA reads TGTGCCTGGAGTGTACAGGCCCAGGACAATGAGCAGTTCTTC.